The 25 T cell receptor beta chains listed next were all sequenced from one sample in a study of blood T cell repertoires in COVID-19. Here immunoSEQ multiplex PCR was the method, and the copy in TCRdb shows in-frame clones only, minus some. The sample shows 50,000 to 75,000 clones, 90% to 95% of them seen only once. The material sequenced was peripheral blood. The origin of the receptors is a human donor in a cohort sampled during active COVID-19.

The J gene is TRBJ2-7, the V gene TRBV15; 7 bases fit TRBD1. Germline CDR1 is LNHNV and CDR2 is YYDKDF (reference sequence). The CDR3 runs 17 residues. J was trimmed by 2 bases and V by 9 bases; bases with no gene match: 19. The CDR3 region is CATRTTGNFLQTYEQYF. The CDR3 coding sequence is TGTGCCACTAGGACGACAGGGAACTTCTTACAAACCTACGAGCAGTACTTC.

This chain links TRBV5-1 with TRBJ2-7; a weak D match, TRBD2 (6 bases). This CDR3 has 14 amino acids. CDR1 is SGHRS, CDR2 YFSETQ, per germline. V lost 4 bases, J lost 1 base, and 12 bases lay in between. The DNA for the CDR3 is TGCGCCAGCAGCCCGGGGACTGGATCCTACGAGCAGTACTTC. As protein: CASSPGTGSYEQYF.

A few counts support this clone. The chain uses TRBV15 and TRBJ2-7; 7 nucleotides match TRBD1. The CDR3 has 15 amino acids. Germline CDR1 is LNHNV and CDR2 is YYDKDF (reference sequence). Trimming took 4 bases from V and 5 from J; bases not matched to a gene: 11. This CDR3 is CATSTTTGAVHEQYF. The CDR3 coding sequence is TGTGCCACCAGCACTACTACAGGGGCGGTCCACGAGCAGTACTTC.

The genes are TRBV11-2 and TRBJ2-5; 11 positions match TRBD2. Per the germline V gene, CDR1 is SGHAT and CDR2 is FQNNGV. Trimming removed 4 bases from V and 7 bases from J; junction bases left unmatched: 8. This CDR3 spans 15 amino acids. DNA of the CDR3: TGTGCCAGCAGCTCCTTAGCGGGAGGGCTGGTGACCCAGTACTTC. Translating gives CASSSLAGGLVTQYF.

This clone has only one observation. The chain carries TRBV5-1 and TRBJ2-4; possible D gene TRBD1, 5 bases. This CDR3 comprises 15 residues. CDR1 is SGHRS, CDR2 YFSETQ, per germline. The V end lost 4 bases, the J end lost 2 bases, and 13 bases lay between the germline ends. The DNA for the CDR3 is TGCGCCAGCAGCCTATTCAGGGAATCCAAAAACATTCAGTACTTC. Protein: CASSLFRESKNIQYF.

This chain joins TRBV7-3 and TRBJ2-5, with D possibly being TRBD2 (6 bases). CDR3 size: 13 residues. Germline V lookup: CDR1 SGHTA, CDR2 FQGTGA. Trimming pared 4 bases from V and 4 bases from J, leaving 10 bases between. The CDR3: CASSSGSGETQYF. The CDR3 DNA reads TGTGCCAGCAGCTCCGGGAGTGGAGAGACCCAGTACTTC.

CDR3 protein: CAFALTGGSSGNTIYF. The CDR3 nucleotides are TGTGCCTTCGCCCTGACAGGCGGGAGCTCTGGAAACACCATATATTTT. This chain uses TRBV7-9 with TRBJ1-3, with a tentative D call TRBD1 (6 bases). The germline gives CDR1 SEHNR, CDR2 FQNEAQ (reference sequence). The CDR3 sequence is 16 residues long. The ends were cut back, 11 bases at V and 0 bases at J, with 20 bases in the middle.

The chain's CDR3 is CASSSQPKPPTEAFF. In DNA form, the CDR3 reads TGTGCCAGCAGTTCTCAACCTAAGCCCCCCACTGAAGCTTTCTTT. The rearrangement links TRBV6-5 to TRBJ1-1; D is ambiguous. CDR1 MNHEY and CDR2 SVGAGI come from the germline V gene. The CDR3 contains 15 residues. V lost 4 bases and J 4 bases, leaving 16 bases between the germline ends.

The CDR3 sequence: CASSSPDRTYGYTF. The CDR3 DNA is TGTGCCAGCAGCTCCCCGGACAGGACCTATGGCTACACCTTC. The chain employs TRBV7-9 and TRBJ1-2; 7 bases align to TRBD1. V shed 4 bases and J 4 bases; nucleotides not matched to a gene: 6. The germline gives CDR1 SEHNR, CDR2 FQNEAQ (reference sequence). CDR3 length equals 14 residues.

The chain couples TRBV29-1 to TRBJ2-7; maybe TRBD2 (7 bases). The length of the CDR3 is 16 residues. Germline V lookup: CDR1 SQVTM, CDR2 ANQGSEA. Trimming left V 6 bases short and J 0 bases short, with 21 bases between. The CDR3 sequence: CSVEWGLAGVSYEQYF. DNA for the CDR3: TGCAGCGTCGAGTGGGGGCTTGCGGGAGTCTCCTACGAGCAGTACTTC.

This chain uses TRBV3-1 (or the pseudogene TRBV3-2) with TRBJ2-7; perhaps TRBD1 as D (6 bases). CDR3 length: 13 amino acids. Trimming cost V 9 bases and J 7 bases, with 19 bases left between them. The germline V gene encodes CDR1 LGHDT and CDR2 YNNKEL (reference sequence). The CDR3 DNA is TGTGCCAGTACCTACCAGGGGATGGGGGAGCAGTACTTC. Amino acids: CASTYQGMGEQYF.

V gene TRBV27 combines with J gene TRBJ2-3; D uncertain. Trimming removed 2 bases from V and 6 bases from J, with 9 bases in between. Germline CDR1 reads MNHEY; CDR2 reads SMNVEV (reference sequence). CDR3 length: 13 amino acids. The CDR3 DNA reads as TGTGCCAGCAGTTTACTACCAACCGATACGCAGTATTTT. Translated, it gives CASSLLPTDTQYF.

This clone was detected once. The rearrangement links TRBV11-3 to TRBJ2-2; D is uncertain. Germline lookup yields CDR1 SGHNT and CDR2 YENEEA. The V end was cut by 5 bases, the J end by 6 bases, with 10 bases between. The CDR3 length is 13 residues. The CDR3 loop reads CASSPPGAGELFF. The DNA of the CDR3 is TGTGCCAGCAGCCCGCCGGGTGCCGGGGAGCTGTTTTTT. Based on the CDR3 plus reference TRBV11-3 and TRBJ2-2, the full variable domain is EAGVVQSPRYKIIEKKQPVAFWCNPISGHNTLYWYLQNLGQGPELLIRYENEEAVDDSQLPKDRFSAERLKGVDSTLKIQPAELGDSAVYLCASSPPGAGELFFGEGSRLTVL.

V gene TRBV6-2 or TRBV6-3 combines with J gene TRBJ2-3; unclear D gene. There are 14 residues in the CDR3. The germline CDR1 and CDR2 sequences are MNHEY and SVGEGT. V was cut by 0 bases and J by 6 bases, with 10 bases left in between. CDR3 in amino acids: CASSYSSSSDTQYF. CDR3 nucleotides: TGTGCCAGCAGTTACTCGTCGAGCTCCGATACGCAGTATTTT.

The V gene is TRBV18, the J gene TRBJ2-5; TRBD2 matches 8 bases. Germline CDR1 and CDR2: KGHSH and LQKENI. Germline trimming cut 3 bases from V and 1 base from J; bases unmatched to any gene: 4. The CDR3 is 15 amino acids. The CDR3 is CASSPKLAAQETQYF. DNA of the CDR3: TGTGCCAGCTCACCCAAACTAGCGGCCCAAGAGACCCAGTACTTC. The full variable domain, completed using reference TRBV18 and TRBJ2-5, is NAGVMQNPRHLVRRRGQEARLRCSPMKGHSHVYWYRQLPEEGLKFMVYLQKENIIDESGMPKERFSAEFPKEGPSILRIQQVVRGDSAAYFCASSPKLAAQETQYFGPGTRLLVL.

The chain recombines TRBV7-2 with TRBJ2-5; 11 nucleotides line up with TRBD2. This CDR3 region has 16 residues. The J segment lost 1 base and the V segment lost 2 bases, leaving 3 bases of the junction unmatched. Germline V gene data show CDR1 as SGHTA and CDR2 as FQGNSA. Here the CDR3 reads CASSLRTSGPQETQYF. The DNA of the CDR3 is TGTGCCAGCAGCTTAAGGACTAGCGGGCCCCAAGAGACCCAGTACTTC.

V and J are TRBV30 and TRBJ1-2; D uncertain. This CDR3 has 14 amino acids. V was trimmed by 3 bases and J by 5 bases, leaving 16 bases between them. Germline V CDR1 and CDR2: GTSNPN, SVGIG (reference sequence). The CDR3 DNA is TGTGCCTGGAGAGCCCTCGGGGTTAGGTATGGCTACACCTTC. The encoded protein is CAWRALGVRYGYTF.

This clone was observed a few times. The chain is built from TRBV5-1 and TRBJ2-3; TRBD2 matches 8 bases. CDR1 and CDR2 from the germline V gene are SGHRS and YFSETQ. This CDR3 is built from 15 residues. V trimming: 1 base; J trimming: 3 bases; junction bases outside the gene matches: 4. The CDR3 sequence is CASSLWTSPTDTQYF. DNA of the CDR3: TGCGCCAGCAGCTTGTGGACTAGCCCTACAGATACGCAGTATTTT.

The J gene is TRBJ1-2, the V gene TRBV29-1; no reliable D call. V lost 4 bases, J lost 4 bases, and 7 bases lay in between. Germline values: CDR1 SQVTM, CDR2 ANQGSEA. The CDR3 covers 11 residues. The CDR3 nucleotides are TGCAGCGTTGGTGCGTCCTATGGCTACACCTTC. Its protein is CSVGASYGYTF. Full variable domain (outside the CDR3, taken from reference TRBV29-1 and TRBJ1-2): SAVISQKPSRDICQRGTSLTIQCQVDSQVTMMFWYRQQPGQSLTLIATANQGSEATYESGFVIDKFPISRPNLTFSTLTVSNMSPEDSSIYLCSVGASYGYTFGSGTRLTVV.

The CDR3 nucleotides are TGCGCCAGCAGCCAAGAAGGACTCGTAATGTTCCAAGAGACCCAGTACTTC. Residues: CASSQEGLVMFQETQYF. The chain recombines TRBV4-1 with TRBJ2-5, with D possibly being TRBD2 (5 bases). Trimming took off 0 bases at V and 1 base at J, with 15 bases between the two ends. The CDR3 is 17 residues long. Germline V gives CDR1 MGHRA, CDR2 YSYEKL.

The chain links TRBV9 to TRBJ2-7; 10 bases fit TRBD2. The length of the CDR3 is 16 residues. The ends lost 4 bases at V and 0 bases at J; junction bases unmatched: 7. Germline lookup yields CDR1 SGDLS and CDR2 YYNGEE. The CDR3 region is CASSHVSGRSSYEQYF. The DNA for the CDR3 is TGTGCCAGCAGCCACGTTAGCGGGAGGAGCTCCTACGAGCAGTACTTC.

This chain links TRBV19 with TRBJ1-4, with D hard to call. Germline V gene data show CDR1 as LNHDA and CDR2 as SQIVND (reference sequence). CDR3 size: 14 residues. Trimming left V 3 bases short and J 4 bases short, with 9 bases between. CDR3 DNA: TGTGCCAGTAGTATGACTGATTTTAATGAAAAACTGTTTTTT. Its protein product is CASSMTDFNEKLFF.

The CDR3, as DNA: TGTGCCAGCAGCTCCCGACAGGGGAGCTCCTACAATGAGCAGTTCTTC. It yields the protein CASSSRQGSSYNEQFF. The chain combines TRBV9 with TRBJ2-1, with 8 positions matching TRBD1. The V and J ends lost 4 bases and 0 bases, in that order; junction bases with no gene match: 6. There are 16 residues in the CDR3. Germline CDR1 and CDR2: SGDLS and YYNGEE. Looking up the rest from reference TRBV9 and TRBJ2-1 gives the full variable domain: DSGVTQTPKHLITATGQRVTLRCSPRSGDLSVYWYQQSLDQGLQFLIQYYNGEERAKGNILERFSAQQFPDLHSELNLSSLELGDSALYFCASSSRQGSSYNEQFFGPGTRLTVL.

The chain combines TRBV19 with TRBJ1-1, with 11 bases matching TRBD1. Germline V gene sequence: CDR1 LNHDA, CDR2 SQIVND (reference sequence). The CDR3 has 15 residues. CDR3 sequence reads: CVSHKDRGLIPEAFF. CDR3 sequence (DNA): TGTGTCAGCCATAAGGACAGGGGGCTAATCCCTGAAGCTTTCTTT.

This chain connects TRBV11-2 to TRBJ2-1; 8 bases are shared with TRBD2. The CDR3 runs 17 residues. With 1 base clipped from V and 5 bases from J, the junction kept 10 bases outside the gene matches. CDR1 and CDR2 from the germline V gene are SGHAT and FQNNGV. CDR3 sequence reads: CASSLVPTSVGNNEQFF. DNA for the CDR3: TGTGCCAGCAGCTTAGTCCCGACTAGCGTGGGGAACAATGAGCAGTTCTTC. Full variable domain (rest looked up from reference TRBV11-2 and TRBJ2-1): EAGVAQSPRYKIIEKRQSVAFWCNPISGHATLYWYQQILGQGPKLLIQFQNNGVVDDSQLPKDRFSAERLKGVDSTLKIQPAKLEDSAVYLCASSLVPTSVGNNEQFFGPGTRLTVL.